These 19 T cell receptor beta chains were all obtained from the same sample, sequenced in a study of OX40 agonist ivuxolimab in advanced cancers. Profiling relied on immunoSEQ multiplex PCR, and the TCRdb table lists in-frame clones only, not all of them. This sample yields under 150,000 clones, of which 80% to 90% are seen a single time; more than 0.45% belongs to the top ten. Material: CD4+ or CD8+ T cells sorted from blood, obtained in a trial of the OX40 agonist ivuxolimab. All receptors come from an adult with an advanced solid tumor such as melanoma, head and neck, liver or kidney cancer.

The chain carries TRBV21-1 and TRBJ1-1; the DNA was not used to check the table's D call, TRBD1. TRBV21-1 is flagged as a pseudogene. The CDR3 extends over 16 amino acids. In nucleotides, the CDR3 is TGTGCCAGCAGCGCGCGACGCAGTCAGGGGGCCTGTGAAGCTTTCTTT. This gives the protein CASSARRSQGACEAFF.

The rearrangement uses TRBV2 and TRBJ2-1, with 7 positions matching TRBD1. The CDR3 covers 12 residues. The germline V gene encodes CDR1 SNHLY and CDR2 FYNNEI. The V and J ends lost 3 bases and 15 bases, in that order; junction bases with no gene match: 8. CDR3 protein: CASSERTGYAFF. The DNA for the CDR3 is TGTGCCAGCAGTGAGCGGACAGGATATGCGTTCTTC.

V usage is TRBV2 and J usage is TRBJ1-1; D unresolved. Trimming cost V 6 bases and J 5 bases, with 10 bases left between them. The CDR3 runs 12 residues. Germline assignment: CDR1 SNHLY and CDR2 FYNNEI. CDR3 DNA: TGTGCCAGCAGGGCGGCGGGGACTGAAGCTTTCTTT. It yields the protein CASRAAGTEAFF.

The V and J genes are TRBV28 and TRBJ1-6; D unclear. The germline V gene encodes CDR1 MDHEN and CDR2 SYDVKM. The CDR3 has 14 residues. Deletions cut 5 bases from V and 4 bases from J, with 9 bases between. CDR3 protein: CASSRAEYNSPLHF. CDR3 sequence (DNA): TGTGCCAGCAGTCGGGCAGAGTATAATTCACCCCTCCACTTT.

The V and J genes are TRBV4-3 and TRBJ1-6; D is unresolved. The CDR3 spans 15 residues. The V gene lost 0 bases and the J gene lost 10 bases, with 13 bases spanning the gap. Germline V gene lookup returns CDR1 LGHNA and CDR2 YSLEER. Here the CDR3 reads CASSQDLVLSSPLHF. The CDR3 DNA reads as TGCGCCAGCAGCCAAGATTTAGTTTTGTCGTCACCCCTCCACTTT.

The V call is TRBV6-5, the J call TRBJ2-5, with 9 bases identical to TRBD1. The CDR3 runs to 14 residues. CDR1 and CDR2 (germline): MNHEY, SVGAGI. Unmatched junction bases numbered 4, after V lost 6 bases and J lost 2 bases. The CDR3 DNA is TGTGCCAGCAGGTTGACAGGGGGTCAAGAGACCCAGTACTTC. Its translation: CASRLTGGQETQYF.

The V call is TRBV27, the J call TRBJ1-1; unclear D gene. Trimming removed 4 bases at V and 2 bases at J, with 11 bases between. In germline, CDR1 is MNHEY, CDR2 SMNVEV (reference sequence). The CDR3 contains 14 residues. CDR3 bases: TGTGCCAGCAGTTCCCCCGGCCGCAACACTGAAGCTTTCTTT. Amino acids: CASSSPGRNTEAFF.

V and J are TRBV6-1 and TRBJ1-1; D unresolved. The germline V gene encodes CDR1 MNHNS and CDR2 SASEGT. V gave up 5 bases and J gave up 1 base, with 8 bases separating them. This CDR3 comprises 13 residues. The CDR3 loop reads CASSTNKNTEAFF. In DNA, the CDR3 is TGTGCCAGCAGTACTAACAAGAACACTGAAGCTTTCTTT.

This chain links TRBV7-2 with TRBJ2-3; D may be TRBD1 or TRBD2 (5 bases each). V was clipped by 1 base and J by 8 bases, with 13 bases between them. The CDR3 is 14 residues long. Germline-derived CDR1 and CDR2 are SGHTA and FQGNSA. CDR3 DNA: TGTGCCAGCAGCTTAGAGTATCGGGACCTTACGCAGTATTTT. This sequence encodes CASSLEYRDLTQYF.

Remarks on this clone: Germline is not matched at one junction end, which may reflect a read error. The chain joins TRBV5-4 to TRBJ1-6, with 8 bases identical to TRBD1. Germline CDR1 and CDR2: SGHNT and YYREEE (reference sequence). CDR3 length: 15 residues. The CDR3 reads CAGSLRTGFNSPLHF. The CDR3 DNA is TGTGCCGGCAGCCTCCGGACAGGGTTTAATTCACCCCTCCACTTT.

The table lists this clone with a count of one. The rearrangement uses TRBV7-6 and TRBJ2-1, with D uncertain. Germline loops: CDR1 SGHVS, CDR2 FNYEAQ. This CDR3 contains 15 residues. V lost 3 bases and J lost 4, with 13 bases in between. The CDR3 loop is CASSFESSLYNEQFF. CDR3 bases: TGTGCCAGCAGCTTTGAGTCTTCCCTATACAATGAGCAGTTCTTC.

This chain connects TRBV13 to TRBJ2-7; D ambiguous. Germline CDR1 reads PRHDT; CDR2 reads FYEKMQ (reference sequence). There are 16 residues in the CDR3. The germline V and J ends were trimmed by 3 bases and 0 bases, with 15 bases remaining between them. The CDR3 DNA reads TGTGCCAGCAGCTTGTCCTGGGGTACAAACTCCTACGAGCAGTACTTC. The encoded protein is CASSLSWGTNSYEQYF.

The chain is built from TRBV2 and TRBJ2-5, with a weak D call TRBD2 (5 bases). Trimming stripped 8 bases from V and 1 base from J, with 11 bases between. In germline, CDR1 is SNHLY, CDR2 FYNNEI. The CDR3 extends over 13 amino acids. CDR3 DNA: TGTGCCAGCGGAGACTACGCCCAAGAGACCCAGTACTTC. Its protein is CASGDYAQETQYF. Complete variable domain (other parts from reference TRBV2 and TRBJ2-5): EPEVTQTPSHQVTQMGQEVILRCVPISNHLYFYWYRQILGQKVEFLVSFYNNEISEKSEIFDDQFSVERPDGSNFTLKIRSTKLEDSAMYFCASGDYAQETQYFGPGTRLLVL.

V usage is TRBV30 and J usage is TRBJ2-7, with D possibly being TRBD1 (6 bases). Germline CDR1 reads GTSNPN; CDR2 reads SVGIG (reference sequence). V shed 2 bases and J shed 3 bases, with 17 bases lying between them. The CDR3 runs to 15 residues. The CDR3 protein is CAWSSPAQGIYEQYF. CDR3 DNA: TGTGCCTGGAGTTCTCCTGCACAGGGAATCTACGAGCAGTACTTC.

This chain joins TRBV6-5 and TRBJ1-6, with 7 nucleotides matching TRBD1. Losses at the gene ends were 5 bases for V and 4 bases for J; bases not matched to a gene: 2. CDR3 length: 14 amino acids. Germline values: CDR1 MNHEY, CDR2 SVGAGI. The CDR3 sequence: CASSRTGYNSPLHF. CDR3 sequence (DNA): TGTGCCAGCAGTAGGACAGGATATAATTCACCCCTCCACTTT.

The chain links TRBV30 to TRBJ2-5; D unresolved. With 3 bases removed from V and 1 base from J, the gap between germline ends came to 12 bases. Looked up from germline, CDR1 is GTSNPN and CDR2 is SVGIG (reference sequence). The CDR3 consists of 14 residues. Here the CDR3 reads CAWRARLPQETQYF. The DNA for the CDR3 is TGTGCCTGGAGAGCTCGACTCCCCCAAGAGACCCAGTACTTC.

A few counts support this clone. V is TRBV28 and J is TRBJ1-6; maybe TRBD1 (6 bases). The CDR3 length is 16 residues. Trimming shortened V by 6 bases and J by 9 bases, and 21 bases separated the two germline ends. Germline-derived CDR1 and CDR2 are MDHEN and SYDVKM. CDR3 nucleotide sequence: TGTGCCAGCAGCTATGGAACGCAGGGGCGCAGTTCACCCCTCCACTTT. Translation: CASSYGTQGRSSPLHF.

CDR3 amino acids: CASSEVVSNQPQHF. The CDR3 nucleotides read TGTGCCAGCAGTGAAGTGGTGAGCAATCAGCCCCAGCATTTT. The V and J genes are TRBV6-1 and TRBJ1-5; D remains ambiguous. Germline CDR1 and CDR2: MNHNS and SASEGT. Trimming pared 1 base from V and 1 base from J, leaving 5 bases between. The length of the CDR3 is 14 residues.

CDR3 residues: CASSLPRYSGNTIYF. CDR3 in DNA: TGTGCCAGCAGCCTCCCCCGATATTCTGGAAACACCATATATTTT. The chain joins TRBV28 to TRBJ1-3; D is ambiguous. V was clipped by 6 bases and J by 1 base, with 13 bases between them. There are 15 residues in the CDR3. The V gene's germline CDR1 is MDHEN and CDR2 SYDVKM.